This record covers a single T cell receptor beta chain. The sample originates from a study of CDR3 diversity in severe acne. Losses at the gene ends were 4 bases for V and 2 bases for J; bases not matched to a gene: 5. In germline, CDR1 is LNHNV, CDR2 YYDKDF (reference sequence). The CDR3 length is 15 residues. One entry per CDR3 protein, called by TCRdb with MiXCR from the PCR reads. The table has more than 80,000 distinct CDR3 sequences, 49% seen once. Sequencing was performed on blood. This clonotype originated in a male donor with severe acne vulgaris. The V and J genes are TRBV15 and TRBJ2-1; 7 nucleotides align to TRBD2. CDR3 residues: CATSNPRGAYNEQFF. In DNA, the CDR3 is TGTGCCACCAGCAACCCTCGGGGGGCCTACAATGAGCAGTTCTTC.